These 29 T cell receptor beta chains were all obtained from the same sample, sequenced in a study of cytomegalovirus exposure and HLA in healthy donors. The PCR used 60 Vbeta and 13 Jbeta primers. Clones were sequenced by immunoSEQ multiplex PCR, and TCRdb holds only the in-frame ones, with some missing. The table has 90,000 to 140,000 clones, 78% seen once. The specimen was PBMCs. Receptor source: a male donor in good health and CMV-seronegative.

V is TRBV18 and J is TRBJ2-7, with TRBD2 matching 7 bases. CDR1 is KGHSH and CDR2 is LQKENI in the germline V gene. The ends lost 3 bases at V and 3 bases at J; junction bases unmatched: 5. The CDR3 runs to 14 residues. CDR3 region: CASSPSGTYYEQYF. The CDR3, as DNA: TGTGCCAGCTCACCGAGCGGGACCTACTACGAGCAGTACTTC.

This chain connects TRBV7-9 to TRBJ2-5; no clear D gene. Germline V gives CDR1 SEHNR, CDR2 FQNEAQ (reference sequence). This CDR3 contains 13 residues. V was pared by 4 bases and J by 0 bases, with 6 bases between. CDR3 sequence reads: CASSYSNQETQYF. CDR3 nucleotide sequence: TGTGCCAGCAGCTATTCCAACCAAGAGACCCAGTACTTC.

V gene TRBV2 combines with J gene TRBJ2-5; D uncertain. The length of the CDR3 is 13 residues. CDR1 and CDR2 (germline): SNHLY, FYNNEI. The V end was cut by 7 bases, the J end by 3 bases, with 12 bases between. CDR3 in DNA: TGTGCCAGCACGTTCTTCAGTGAAGAGACCCAGTACTTC. Translation gives CASTFFSEETQYF. Based on the CDR3 plus reference TRBV2 and TRBJ2-5, the full variable domain is EPEVTQTPSHQVTQMGQEVILRCVPISNHLYFYWYRQILGQKVEFLVSFYNNEISEKSEIFDDQFSVERPDGSNFTLKIRSTKLEDSAMYFCASTFFSEETQYFGPGTRLLVL.

This chain connects TRBV5-4 to TRBJ2-7, with TRBD2 identical over 12 bases. Trimming at V came to 4 bases and at J to 6 bases, leaving 11 bases not matched to a gene. CDR3 length: 16 residues. The germline V gene has CDR1 SGHNT and CDR2 YYREEE (reference sequence). In nucleotides, the CDR3 is TGTGCCAGCAGCCTCGGACTAGCGGGACTACCCTCCGAGCAGTACTTC. It encodes CASSLGLAGLPSEQYF.

The chain has TRBV5-1 and TRBJ1-1; a possible D gene is TRBD1 (5 bases). This CDR3 has 15 residues. V lost 0 bases, J lost 3 bases, and 12 bases lay in between. CDR1 is SGHRS and CDR2 is YFSETQ in the germline V gene. DNA for the CDR3: TGCGCCAGCAGCTTGGGGTTTGGAGGGGACACTGAAGCTTTCTTT. Translation: CASSLGFGGDTEAFF.

The chain has TRBV4-2 and TRBJ2-3; 8 positions match TRBD2. The junction had 7 bases not matched to a gene; V was cut back by 4 bases and J by 4 bases. Germline-derived CDR1 and CDR2 are LGHNA and YNFKEQ. The CDR3 totals 15 residues. CDR3 nucleotides: TGTGCCAGCAGCCCATTCGAGCGGGAGCCAGATACGCAGTATTTT. Translated: CASSPFEREPDTQYF.

The chain recombines TRBV30 with TRBJ1-2; D gene uncertain. CDR1 is GTSNPN, CDR2 SVGIG, per germline (reference sequence). The CDR3 contains 12 residues. Deletions cut 3 bases from V and 9 bases from J, with 14 bases between. The CDR3 protein is CAWRLSSSSYTF. The CDR3 nucleotides are TGTGCCTGGAGACTCTCTTCAAGCAGCTACACCTTC. The whole variable domain, filled in from reference TRBV30 and TRBJ1-2, reads SQTIHQWPATLVQPVGSPLSLECTVEGTSNPNLYWYRQAAGRGLQLLFYSVGIGQISSEVPQNLSASRPQDRQFILSSKKLLLSDSGFYLCAWRLSSSSYTFGSGTRLTVV.

V gene TRBV4-2 combines with J gene TRBJ2-3; TRBD1 matches at 7 bases. The length of the CDR3 is 17 residues. The J segment lost 2 bases and the V segment lost 4 bases, leaving 12 bases of the junction unmatched. The germline V gene has CDR1 LGHNA and CDR2 YNFKEQ. The CDR3 region has the DNA TGTGCCAGCAGCCCGCCCCCAGGGACAGCTTACACAGATACGCAGTATTTT. Its protein product is CASSPPPGTAYTDTQYF.

There are a few counts of this clone. The chain recombines TRBV19 with TRBJ2-7; 8 nucleotides align to TRBD1. V gave up 7 bases and J gave up 3 bases; unmatched junction bases: 11. CDR1 is LNHDA and CDR2 is SQIVND in the germline V gene (reference sequence). CDR3 length: 15 residues. The CDR3, as DNA: TGTGCCAGTACGGAAGCGGGTGGGACAGGCTACGAGCAGTACTTC. Its protein is CASTEAGGTGYEQYF.

The chain carries TRBV4-1 and TRBJ1-2, with 10 bases that match TRBD1. V trimming: 4 bases; J trimming: 13 bases; junction bases outside the gene matches: 12. The CDR3 contains 14 residues. CDR1 MGHRA and CDR2 YSYEKL come from the germline V gene. CDR3 in amino acids: CASSPHPGTGVFTF. Here the CDR3 DNA reads TGCGCCAGCAGCCCTCACCCCGGGACAGGGGTCTTCACCTTC.

The chain joins TRBV29-1 to TRBJ2-5; TRBD1 is a possible D gene (5 bases). V shed 4 bases and J shed 5 bases, with 11 bases lying between them. CDR1 is SQVTM, CDR2 ANQGSEA, per germline. CDR3 length: 12 residues. In nucleotides, the CDR3 is TGCAGCGTTGGAGGTCCAGGGGAGACCCAGTACTTC. Amino acid sequence: CSVGGPGETQYF.

The chain combines TRBV11-3 with TRBJ2-1; 16 nucleotides align to TRBD2. The CDR3 contains 17 residues. V lost 3 bases, J lost 8 bases, and 7 bases stayed unmatched. Per germline, CDR1 SGHNT and CDR2 YENEEA. Here the CDR3 DNA reads TGTGCCAGCAGCTTGGCCCCGGGACTAGCGGGAGGGGATGAGCAGTTCTTC. This gives the protein CASSLAPGLAGGDEQFF.

J is TRBJ2-1 and V is TRBV7-3, with a possible D match to TRBD2 (7 bases). CDR1 is SGHTA and CDR2 is FQGTGA in the germline V gene. CDR3 size: 15 residues. Trimming took 5 bases from V and 7 from J, leaving 18 bases between them. The CDR3 DNA follows: TGTGCCAGCAGCCCGGCGGGGGCCCTTGGTAATGAGCAGTTCTTC. Translating gives CASSPAGALGNEQFF.

V and J are TRBV5-4 and TRBJ1-1; D call uncertain. The CDR3 is 13 residues long. V lost 7 bases, J lost 0 bases, and 10 bases lay in between. Germline V lookup: CDR1 SGHNT, CDR2 YYREEE (reference sequence). DNA of the CDR3: TGTGCCAGCCAAGCGGCGATGAACACTGAAGCTTTCTTT. Protein: CASQAAMNTEAFF. Filled out from reference TRBV5-4 and TRBJ1-1, the complete variable domain reads ETGVTQSPTHLIKTRGQQVTLRCSSQSGHNTVSWYQQALGQGPQFIFQYYREEENGRGNFPPRFSGLQFPNYSSELNVNALELDDSALYLCASQAAMNTEAFFGQGTRLTVV.

The CDR3 sequence is CASLRRFRGDGREKLFF. The CDR3 region has the DNA TGTGCCAGCCTTCGAAGATTCAGGGGGGACGGACGCGAAAAACTGTTTTTT. The rearrangement joins TRBV13 to TRBJ1-4; 7 bases match TRBD1. The germline CDR1 and CDR2 sequences are PRHDT and FYEKMQ (reference sequence). J lost 8 bases, V lost 8 bases, and 20 bases had no gene match. The CDR3 is 17 amino acids.

The chain links TRBV27 to TRBJ1-2; no clear D. V was cut by 5 bases and J by 3 bases, with 19 bases left in between. Germline V gene sequence: CDR1 MNHEY, CDR2 SMNVEV (reference sequence). CDR3 length: 16 amino acids. The CDR3: CASSPSSAGFYYGYTF. The DNA for the CDR3 is TGTGCCAGCAGTCCCTCCTCAGCGGGGTTTTACTATGGCTACACCTTC.

This clone came up many times. The chain links TRBV27 to TRBJ2-7; 10 positions match TRBD1. The J segment lost 9 bases and the V segment lost 3 bases, leaving 8 bases of the junction unmatched. The CDR3 runs 14 residues. Germline CDR1 MNHEY, CDR2 SMNVEV (reference sequence). This CDR3 reads CASSFGTGARVQYF. DNA of the CDR3: TGTGCCAGCAGTTTCGGGACAGGGGCTAGGGTGCAGTACTTC.

This chain links TRBV7-3 with TRBJ2-7; D unclear. V was clipped by 2 bases and J by 0 bases, with 11 bases between them. The CDR3 sequence is 15 residues long. Per germline, CDR1 SGHTA and CDR2 FQGTGA. CDR3 sequence reads: CASSLLAGSSYEQYF. The CDR3 coding sequence is TGTGCCAGCAGCTTATTGGCAGGAAGCTCCTACGAGCAGTACTTC.

This chain connects TRBV11-2 to TRBJ2-2; 8 bases match TRBD2. V lost 2 bases, J lost 4 bases, and 3 bases stayed unmatched. Germline CDR1 is SGHAT and CDR2 is FQNNGV. The CDR3 has 15 residues. The CDR3: CASSLSGGATGELFF. The CDR3 DNA is TGTGCCAGCAGCTTATCGGGGGGGGCCACCGGGGAGCTGTTTTTT. The whole variable domain, filled in from reference TRBV11-2 and TRBJ2-2, reads EAGVAQSPRYKIIEKRQSVAFWCNPISGHATLYWYQQILGQGPKLLIQFQNNGVVDDSQLPKDRFSAERLKGVDSTLKIQPAKLEDSAVYLCASSLSGGATGELFFGEGSRLTVL.

The sample holds a few counts of this clone. This chain connects TRBV5-4 to TRBJ2-7, with 7 positions matching TRBD2. The V gene end was trimmed by 2 bases and the J gene end by 1 base; junction bases not matched to a gene: 6. The CDR3 extends over 15 amino acids. Germline CDR1 reads SGHNT; CDR2 reads YYREEE (reference sequence). The CDR3 sequence: CASSFEGRGSYEQYF. DNA of the CDR3: TGTGCCAGCAGCTTCGAGGGGCGGGGGTCCTACGAGCAGTACTTC.

V usage is TRBV28 and J usage is TRBJ2-3; weak D call: TRBD2 (5 bases). In germline, CDR1 is MDHEN, CDR2 SYDVKM. This CDR3 is built from 14 residues. Trimming pared 5 bases from V and 5 bases from J, leaving 14 bases between. This chain's CDR3 is CASSPPRALDTQYF. CDR3 nucleotide sequence: TGTGCCAGCAGTCCCCCGCGGGCGTTAGATACGCAGTATTTT.

This chain links TRBV4-1 with TRBJ2-4, with TRBD2 matching over 7 bases. The CDR3 runs 17 residues. The J segment lost 2 bases and the V segment lost 0 bases, leaving 7 bases of the junction unmatched. The germline CDR1 and CDR2 sequences are MGHRA and YSYEKL. CDR3: CASSQERGGSPKNIQYF. In DNA, the CDR3 is TGCGCCAGCAGCCAAGAGCGGGGCGGGAGCCCCAAAAACATTCAGTACTTC.

This clone has more than one count but fewer than ten. The genes are TRBV4-1 and TRBJ1-6, with D uncertain. CDR3 length equals 16 residues. V lost 0 bases, J lost 5 bases, and 11 bases lay in between. Looked up from germline, CDR1 is MGHRA and CDR2 is YSYEKL. CDR3 in DNA: TGCGCCAGCAGCCAAGATCAAATAACTGATAATTCACCCCTCCACTTT. It yields the protein CASSQDQITDNSPLHF.

The rearrangement joins TRBV9 to TRBJ2-7; 9 bases match TRBD1. The V gene's germline CDR1 is SGDLS and CDR2 YYNGEE. With 5 bases clipped from V and 7 bases from J, the junction kept 13 bases outside the gene matches. The CDR3 runs 15 residues. DNA for the CDR3: TGTGCCAGCAGTCCCCGGGACAGGGTGACAGGGGAGCAGTACTTC. Translation: CASSPRDRVTGEQYF.

This chain uses TRBV5-4 with TRBJ2-7, with 8 bases matching TRBD2. V dropped 9 bases and J dropped 6; count of bases not matched to a gene: 11. CDR3 size: 13 residues. Germline CDR1 SGHNT, CDR2 YYREEE (reference sequence). CDR3 protein: CATTVAGGVEQYF. CDR3 nucleotide sequence: TGTGCCACCACGGTGGCGGGAGGCGTCGAGCAGTACTTC.

V is TRBV29-1 and J is TRBJ2-5, with TRBD1 as a possible D gene (7 bases). The DNA end favors TRBJ2-7, so the J call may be wrong. Germline loops: CDR1 SQVTM, CDR2 ANQGSEA. The CDR3 spans 14 residues. CDR3 sequence reads: CSVERAGGLVEQYF. For the CDR3, the DNA is TGCAGCGTTGAGAGGGCAGGGGGGTTGGTCGAGCAGTACTTC.

The chain has TRBV5-1 and TRBJ1-4; D is uncertain. Per the germline V gene, CDR1 is SGHRS and CDR2 is YFSETQ. The CDR3 is 12 amino acids. Between the trimmed V and J ends, which lost 1 base and 8 bases, there was a span of 6 bases. This CDR3 reads CASSLSGEKLFF. The CDR3 DNA is TGCGCCAGCAGCTTGTCCGGGGAAAAACTGTTTTTT.

The sample holds one count of this clone. The chain has TRBV9 and TRBJ2-7; possible D gene TRBD1, 5 bases. V gave up 4 bases and J gave up 7 bases, with 15 bases separating them. The germline CDR1 and CDR2 sequences are SGDLS and YYNGEE. The length of the CDR3 is 13 residues. Here the CDR3 reads CASSSVSGLEQYF. Here the CDR3 DNA reads TGTGCCAGCAGCTCCGTCTCAGGGTTGGAGCAGTACTTC.

This rearrangement joins TRBV28 to TRBJ2-5; D perhaps matches TRBD2 (5 bases). Germline CDR1 MDHEN, CDR2 SYDVKM. The V gene lost 2 bases and the J gene lost 3 bases, with 7 bases spanning the gap. The CDR3 covers 13 residues. For the CDR3, the DNA is TGTGCCAGCAGTTTAGACGGGGAAGAGACCCAGTACTTC. Translation gives CASSLDGEETQYF.